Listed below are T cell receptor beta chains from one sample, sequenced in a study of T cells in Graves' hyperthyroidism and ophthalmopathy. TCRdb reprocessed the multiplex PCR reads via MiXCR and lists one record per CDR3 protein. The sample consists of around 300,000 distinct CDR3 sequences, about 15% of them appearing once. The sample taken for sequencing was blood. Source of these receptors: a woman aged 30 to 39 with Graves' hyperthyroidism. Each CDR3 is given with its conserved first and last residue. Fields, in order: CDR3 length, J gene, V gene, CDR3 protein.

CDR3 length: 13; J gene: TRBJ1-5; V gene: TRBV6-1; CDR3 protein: CASLQGSNQPQHF
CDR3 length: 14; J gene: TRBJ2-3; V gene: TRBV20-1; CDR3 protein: CSARTSTSVYTQYF
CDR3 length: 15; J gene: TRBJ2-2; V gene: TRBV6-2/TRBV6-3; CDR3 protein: CASRPLAGGTGELFF
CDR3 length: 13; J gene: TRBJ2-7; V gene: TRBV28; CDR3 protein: CASRSLRNYEQYF
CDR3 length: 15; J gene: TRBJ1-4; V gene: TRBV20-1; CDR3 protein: CSARAPTGPGEKLFF
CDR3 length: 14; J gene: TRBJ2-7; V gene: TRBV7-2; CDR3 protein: CASSFGRGSYEQYF
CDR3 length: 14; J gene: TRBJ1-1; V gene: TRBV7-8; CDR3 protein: CASSRTGRITEAFF
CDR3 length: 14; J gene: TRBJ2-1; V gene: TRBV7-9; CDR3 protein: CASSRDLNYNEQFF
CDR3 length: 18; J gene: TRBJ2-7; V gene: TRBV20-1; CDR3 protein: CSARFPGASGPTPYEQYF
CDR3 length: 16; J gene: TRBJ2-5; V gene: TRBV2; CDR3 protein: CASRVPQGRGQETQYF
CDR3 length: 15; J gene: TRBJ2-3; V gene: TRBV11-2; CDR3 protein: CASSHRDATFDTQYF
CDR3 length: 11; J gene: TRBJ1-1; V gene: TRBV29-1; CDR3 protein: CSLGGSTEAFF
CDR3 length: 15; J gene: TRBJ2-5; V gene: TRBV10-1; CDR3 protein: CASSSNRGLRETQYF
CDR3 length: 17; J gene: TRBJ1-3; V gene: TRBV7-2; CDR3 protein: CASSKPRRETTTNTIYF
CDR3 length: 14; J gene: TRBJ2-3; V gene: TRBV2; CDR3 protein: CASRADSHTDTQYF
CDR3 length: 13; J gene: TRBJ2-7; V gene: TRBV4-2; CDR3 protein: CASSPESSYEQYF
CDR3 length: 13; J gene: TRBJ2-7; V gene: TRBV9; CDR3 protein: CASSVEGSGKQYF
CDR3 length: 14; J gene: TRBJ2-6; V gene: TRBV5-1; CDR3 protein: CASSLISGANVLTF
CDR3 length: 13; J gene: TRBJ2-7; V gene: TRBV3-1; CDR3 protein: CASSTWARDEQYF
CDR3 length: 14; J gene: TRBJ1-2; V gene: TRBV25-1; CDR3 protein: CASSEYGGHYGYTF
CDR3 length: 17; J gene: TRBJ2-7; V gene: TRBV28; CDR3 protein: CASSSAVPGTGLHEQYF
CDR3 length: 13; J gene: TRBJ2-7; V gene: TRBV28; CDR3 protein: CASTTSGLYEQYF
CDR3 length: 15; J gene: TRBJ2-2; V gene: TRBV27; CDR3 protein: CASSPTGGKAGELFF
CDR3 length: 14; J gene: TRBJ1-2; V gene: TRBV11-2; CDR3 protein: CASSSDAANYGYTF
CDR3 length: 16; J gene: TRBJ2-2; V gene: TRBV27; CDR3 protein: CASSLEAGGDTGELFF
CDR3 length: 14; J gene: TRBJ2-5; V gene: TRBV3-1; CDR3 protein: CASSQDQRAIPQYF
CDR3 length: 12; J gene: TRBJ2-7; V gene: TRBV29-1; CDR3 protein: CSVRRSTYEQYF
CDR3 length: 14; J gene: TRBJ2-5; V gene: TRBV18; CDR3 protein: CASSPRTSQETQYF
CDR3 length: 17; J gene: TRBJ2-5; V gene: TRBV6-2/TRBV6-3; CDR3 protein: CASSYSTGYRGEETQYF
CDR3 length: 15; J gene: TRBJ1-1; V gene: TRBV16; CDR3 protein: CASSQSISGNTEAFF
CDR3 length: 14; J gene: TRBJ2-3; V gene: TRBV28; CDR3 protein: CASMGTGILDTQYF
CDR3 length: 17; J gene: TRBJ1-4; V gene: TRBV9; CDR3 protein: CASSVAQGARSNEKLFF
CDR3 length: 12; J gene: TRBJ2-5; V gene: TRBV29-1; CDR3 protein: CSVVPGEGTQYF
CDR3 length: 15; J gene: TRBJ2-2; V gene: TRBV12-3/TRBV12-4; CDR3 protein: CASSLASRNTGELFF
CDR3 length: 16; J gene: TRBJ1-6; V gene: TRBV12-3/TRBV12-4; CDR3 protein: CASTTGSGRHNSPLHF
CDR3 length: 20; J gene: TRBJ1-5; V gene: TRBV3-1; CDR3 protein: CASSQDDTPNTPPGHQPQHF
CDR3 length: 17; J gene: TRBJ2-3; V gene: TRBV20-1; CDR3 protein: CSASTPWTGGHTDTQYF
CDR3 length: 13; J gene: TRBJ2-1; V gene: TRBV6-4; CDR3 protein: CASSDSTNNEQFF
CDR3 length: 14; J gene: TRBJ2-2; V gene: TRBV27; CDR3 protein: CASSRPGHTGELFF
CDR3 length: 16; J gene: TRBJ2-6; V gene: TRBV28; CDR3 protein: CASSFSRAPGANVLTF
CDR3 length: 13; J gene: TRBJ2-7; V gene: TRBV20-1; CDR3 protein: CSSSGLRVDEQYF
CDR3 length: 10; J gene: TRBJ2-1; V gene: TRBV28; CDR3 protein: CASSSVEQFF
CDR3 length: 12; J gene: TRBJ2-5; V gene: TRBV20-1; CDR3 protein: CSARDSKETQYF